This T cell receptor beta chain comes out of a study of early T cells in non-severe SARS-CoV-2 infection (dated by TCRdb to 2020 to 2023). Regarding the study in general: Because TCR sequencing relied on bulk RNA taken from unsorted whole blood, pairing of alpha and beta chains was not possible. The paper as a whole reports these results and caveats: VDJdb matching was skewed toward anti-spike CD8 responses, so virus-specific expansions were likely underestimated and private and CD4 specificities were missed.

The library was generated by 5' RACE. The sequencer listed for this sample is NextSeq 500. The TCR library protocol attached unique molecular identifiers to individual cDNA molecules to correct for sequencing error and PCR bias. TCR alpha and beta chains were both sequenced, and the abundances of alpha and beta sequences in each sample were closely correlated with each other. The authors processed their data as follows. Decombinator V4 was used to perform V gene, J gene and CDR3 annotation of TCR sequences. TCRs were defined as expanded if a significant change between any two time points was detected under a Poisson model with p below 0.0001. TCR abundances were normalised to the total number of TCRs sequenced per sample and expressed as counts per million. MAIT TCRs were defined by TRAV1-2 paired with TRAJ12, TRAJ20 or TRAJ33, and iNKT TCRs by TRAV10 paired with TRAJ18. VDJdb, accessed 1 November 2021, was searched for CMV, EBV and SARS-CoV-2 annotated TCRs, with TCRs annotated for multiple antigens excluded. TCRdb itself trimmed the public reads at Q25 with fastp, ran MiXCR and retained productive beta chains. Identical CDR3 proteins give one entry, which carries the most common genes and DNA. The V and J calls shown here were made by TCRdb, not taken from the authors' results. The sample table contains approximately 20,000 distinct CDR3 sequences; only one count was recorded for over 4% of them. 7.8% of the sample belongs to the ten largest clones.

Concerning this clonotype: It lacks a known antigen. Within one base of it there is no much larger clone, and no base qualities were kept.

The germline V gene encodes CDR1 SGHRS and CDR2 YFSETQ. Trimming leaves V shorter by 6 bases and J shorter by 1 base, with the junction holding 8 bases beyond the gene matches. Reading from cysteine to phenylalanine, the CDR3 counts 17 amino acids. CDR3 DNA only is kept here, 51 bases in frame from base 1. A case-control design nested within a healthcare worker cohort in London, UK, was used, with weekly nasopharyngeal swab PCR tests and blood sampling performed. Healthcare workers were recruited between 23 and 31 March 2020, during the week of the UK lockdown, and were followed weekly for up to roughly 15 weeks.

The TCR comes from an adult who was a healthcare worker with PCR-confirmed SARS-CoV-2 infection or an uninfected control (not recorded which). The chain couples TRBV5-1 to TRBJ2-6; 9 middle bases align to TRBD1. The sample taken for sequencing was whole blood. The CDR3 region: CASTSGTGRSGANVLTF. In nucleotides, the sequence is TGCGCCAGCACCTCCGGGACAGGGAGGTCTGGGGCCAACGTCCTGACTTTC.